These T cell receptor beta chains were read from a single sample in a study of blood T cell repertoires in COVID-19. Repertoires were generated with immunoSEQ multiplex PCR, while TCRdb's copy carries only in-frame clones and drops some. The sample has about 81,000 clones, around 90% seen once. The sequenced sample consisted of peripheral blood. Receptor source: an elderly woman with acute or convalescent COVID-19. The CDR3 runs from the conserved cysteine through the conserved F or W. Fields, in order: J gene, CDR3 length, D gene, clone size, V gene, CDR3 DNA, CDR3 protein. A D gene is named only where the DNA matches it firmly. The size field is filled for only some rows; it gives once, few, many or a size class.

j_gene: TRBJ2-5
len: 14
d_gene: -
abundance: -
v_gene: TRBV6-5
CDR3nt: TGTGCCAGCATATCTGCGACTATCCAAGAGACCCAGTACTTC
CDR3aa: CASISATIQETQYF

j_gene: TRBJ1-4
len: 14
d_gene: TRBD1
abundance: once
v_gene: TRBV7-8
CDR3nt: TGTGCCAGCAGCTCCACAGGGGGCCGGGAAAAACTGTTTTTT
CDR3aa: CASSSTGGREKLFF

j_gene: TRBJ1-2
len: 14
d_gene: TRBD1
abundance: once
v_gene: TRBV5-5
CDR3nt: TGTGCCAGCAGCCGCCGACAGGGGGCCGAAGGCTACACCTTC
CDR3aa: CASSRRQGAEGYTF

j_gene: TRBJ1-4
len: 16
d_gene: -
abundance: -
v_gene: TRBV19
CDR3nt: TGTGCCAGTAGTATAGGAGGGTCAATGCGGAATGAAAAACTGTTTTTT
CDR3aa: CASSIGGSMRNEKLFF

j_gene: TRBJ1-1
len: 13
d_gene: TRBD1
abundance: -
v_gene: TRBV29-1
CDR3nt: TGCAGCGTTACAGGGGGGAGGAACACTGAAGCTTTCTTT
CDR3aa: CSVTGGRNTEAFF

j_gene: TRBJ1-3
len: 14
d_gene: TRBD1
abundance: -
v_gene: TRBV6-6
CDR3nt: TGTGCCAGCAGATGGCAGGGACAGGAAAACACCATATATTTT
CDR3aa: CASRWQGQENTIYF

j_gene: TRBJ2-7
len: 15
d_gene: TRBD2
abundance: -
v_gene: TRBV9
CDR3nt: TGTGCCAGCAGCGTAGTTGGTAGCGGGAGTGGCGAGCAGTACTTC
CDR3aa: CASSVVGSGSGEQYF

j_gene: TRBJ1-5
len: 14
d_gene: -
abundance: -
v_gene: TRBV7-9
CDR3nt: TGTGCCAGCAGCCCCAACGGGGGGGTTCAGCCCCAGCATTTT
CDR3aa: CASSPNGGVQPQHF

j_gene: TRBJ2-5
len: 16
d_gene: -
abundance: -
v_gene: TRBV6-6
CDR3nt: TGTGCCAGCAGTCCCGGTTGGGGCATTACCCCAGAGACCCAGTACTTC
CDR3aa: CASSPGWGITPETQYF

j_gene: TRBJ1-2
len: 13
d_gene: TRBD1
abundance: -
v_gene: TRBV12-3/TRBV12-4
CDR3nt: TGTGCCAGCAGCCTTCCGACAGGGACTGGCTACACCTTC
CDR3aa: CASSLPTGTGYTF

j_gene: TRBJ1-5
len: 13
d_gene: -
abundance: once
v_gene: TRBV5-3
CDR3nt: TGTGCCAGAAGCCCGCCCAGGGATCAGCCCCAGCATTTT
CDR3aa: CARSPPRDQPQHF

j_gene: TRBJ1-1
len: 14
d_gene: TRBD1
abundance: -
v_gene: TRBV3-1/TRBV3-2
CDR3nt: TGTGCCAGCAGCCAAGGACAGGGGCTCACTGAAGCTTTCTTT
CDR3aa: CASSQGQGLTEAFF

j_gene: TRBJ2-7
len: 13
d_gene: TRBD1
abundance: -
v_gene: TRBV5-1
CDR3nt: TGCGCCAGCAGCACGACAGGGCCGGGGGAGCAGTACTTC
CDR3aa: CASSTTGPGEQYF

j_gene: TRBJ2-7
len: 13
d_gene: -
abundance: -
v_gene: TRBV11-2
CDR3nt: TGTGCCAGCACCAGGGCTTGGGATTTCGAGCAGTACTTC
CDR3aa: CASTRAWDFEQYF

j_gene: TRBJ2-3
len: 16
d_gene: -
abundance: -
v_gene: TRBV9
CDR3nt: TGTGCCAGCAGCCCTACCTGGGACATTGTGGTAGATACGCAGTATTTT
CDR3aa: CASSPTWDIVVDTQYF

j_gene: TRBJ1-5
len: 15
d_gene: -
abundance: -
v_gene: TRBV19
CDR3nt: TGTGCCAGTAGTAGCCCGGTCCAGGTTTATCAGCCCCAGCATTTT
CDR3aa: CASSSPVQVYQPQHF

j_gene: TRBJ1-1
len: 13
d_gene: TRBD1
abundance: -
v_gene: TRBV7-2
CDR3nt: TGTGCCAGCAGCTTAGAGAGACAGGGCGAAGCTTTCTTT
CDR3aa: CASSLERQGEAFF

j_gene: TRBJ2-1
len: 17
d_gene: TRBD2
abundance: -
v_gene: TRBV4-3
CDR3nt: TGCGCCAGCAGCCAAGCGGTCGGCCTAGCGGGGGGAGATGAGCAGTTCTTC
CDR3aa: CASSQAVGLAGGDEQFF

j_gene: TRBJ2-7
len: 15
d_gene: TRBD2
abundance: -
v_gene: TRBV7-7
CDR3nt: TGTGCTAGCAGCCCCCTAGCGGGAGTTAATAACGAGCAGTACTTC
CDR3aa: CASSPLAGVNNEQYF

j_gene: TRBJ2-5
len: 14
d_gene: -
abundance: -
v_gene: TRBV5-4
CDR3nt: TGTGCCAGCAGCTTGGGGCTAGTGTTAGAGACCCAGTACTTC
CDR3aa: CASSLGLVLETQYF

j_gene: TRBJ2-1
len: 16
d_gene: TRBD1
abundance: once
v_gene: TRBV6-2/TRBV6-3
CDR3nt: TGTGCCAGCAGTTCTCTCACAGGGGGCCCCTACAATGAGCAGTTCTTC
CDR3aa: CASSSLTGGPYNEQFF

j_gene: TRBJ1-6
len: 15
d_gene: -
abundance: few
v_gene: TRBV10-3
CDR3nt: TGTGCCATCAGTGAGGCCAGCTCCTATAATTCACCCCTCCACTTT
CDR3aa: CAISEASSYNSPLHF

j_gene: TRBJ2-7
len: 14
d_gene: TRBD1
abundance: -
v_gene: TRBV28
CDR3nt: TGTGCCAGCAGTTTGTCACAGGGGCCCTACGAGCAGTACTTC
CDR3aa: CASSLSQGPYEQYF

j_gene: TRBJ2-1
len: 16
d_gene: -
abundance: -
v_gene: TRBV4-3
CDR3nt: TGCGCCAGCAGCCAAGGGTCGGTAGCGGCGTACAATGAGCAGTTCTTC
CDR3aa: CASSQGSVAAYNEQFF